This T cell receptor (beta chain) originates from a study of cytomegalovirus exposure and HLA in healthy donors. Broader study findings: High sensitivity and specificity were reportedly achieved when the classifier diagnosed cytomegalovirus status. The authors assumed roughly uniform sequencing depth across donors for presence/absence analyses. Researchers left out some V segments, among them TRBV6-2 and TRBV6-3, as indistinguishable. Roughly 170 TCR beta chains were listed as cytomegalovirus-associated.

The trim removed 4 bases at V and 4 bases at J, leaving 9 bases unmatched. This CDR3 has 15 residues. Germline lookup yields CDR1 LNHDA and CDR2 SQIVND (reference sequence). This clone appeared once. Its cognate antigen is unknown. PCR involved 60 Vbeta and 13 Jbeta primers. Using immunoSEQ multiplex PCR, the repertoire was profiled, and TCRdb retains in-frame clones only, with some absent. The sample carries 110,000 to 150,000 clones, approximately 80% recorded once. This TCR was sampled from a male donor in good health and CMV-seronegative. V usage is TRBV19 and J usage is TRBJ1-2; 7 bases are shared with TRBD1. Material for sequencing was PBMCs. CDR3 residues: CASSTPGGDVYGYTF. CDR3 in DNA: TGTGCCAGTAGTACTCCAGGGGGAGACGTCTATGGCTACACCTTC.